This T cell receptor beta chain was recorded in a study of OX40 agonist ivuxolimab in advanced cancers. Study findings and constraints: The average count of expanded clones was higher among CD8+ T cells than among CD4+.

The CDR3 runs to 15 residues. Losses at the gene ends were 0 bases for V and 4 bases for J; bases not matched to a gene: 2. CDR1 and CDR2 from the germline V gene are MNHEY and SMNVEV (reference sequence). Concerning this clone: The antigen remains unidentified.

Method: immunoSEQ multiplex PCR; TCRdb's copy keeps in-frame clones and lacks some. The sample contains about 76,000 clones, approximately 83% of which appear only once. The clonotype originates from an adult with an advanced solid tumor such as melanoma, head and neck, liver or kidney cancer. The material was CD4+ or CD8+ T cells sorted from blood, obtained in a trial of the OX40 agonist ivuxolimab. The chain recombines TRBV27 with TRBJ1-1; TRBD1 aligns across 10 bases. CDR3 loop: CASSLSGQGLTEAFF. Here the CDR3 DNA reads TGTGCCAGCAGTTTATCGGGACAGGGGCTCACTGAAGCTTTCTTT.